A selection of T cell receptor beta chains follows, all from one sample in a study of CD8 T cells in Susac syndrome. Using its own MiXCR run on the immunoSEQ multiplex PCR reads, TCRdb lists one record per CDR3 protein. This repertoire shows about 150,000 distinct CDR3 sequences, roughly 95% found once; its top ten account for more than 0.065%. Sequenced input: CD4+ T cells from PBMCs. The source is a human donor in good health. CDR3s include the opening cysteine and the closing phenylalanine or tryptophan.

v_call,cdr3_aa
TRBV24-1,CATSHRGDTGELFF
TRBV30,CAWSGMPWTEGTNEKLFF
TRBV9,CASSPTIEAFF
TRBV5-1,CASSLGGTSGRAKNEQFF
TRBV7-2,CASSLQVLDQETQYF
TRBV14,CASSQDRWGVQYF
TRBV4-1,CASSPYDQAGEKLFF
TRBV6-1,CASTLGRNTQETQYF
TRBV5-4,CASSLSGRSSYNEQFF
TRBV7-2,CASSLEWGSNQPQHF
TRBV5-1,CASSLEPGQVLRNTEAFF
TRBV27,CASRQDRGEAFF
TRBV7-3,CASSPTGDYRQETQYF
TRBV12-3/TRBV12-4,CASRPTGAKDQPQHF
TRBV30,CAWSETQGFYGYTF
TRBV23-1,CASSQFHGTPSTDTQYF
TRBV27,CASSLTPIYEQYF
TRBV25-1,CASSELVSDEQFF
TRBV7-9,CASSFSAETQYF
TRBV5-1,CASSLEVGITEAFF
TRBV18,CASSPKAGLEQFF
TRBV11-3,CASSLERDADTQYF
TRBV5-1,CASSREVPYGYTF
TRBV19,CASSIFSGRDLLTYNEQFF
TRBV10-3,CAISGSTGGTDTQYF
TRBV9,CASSPDQGRPEAFF
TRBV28,CASSLAQMAAFF
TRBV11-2,CASSFGAGYEQFF
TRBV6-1,CASRRTSGSKSAKNIQYF
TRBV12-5,CASGLDSGANVLTF
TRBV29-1,CSVGSYLLSYNEQFF
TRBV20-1,CSANPGTSGSHEQFF
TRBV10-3,CAISESRGFGTEAFF
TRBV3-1,CASSHFGLAGNEQFF
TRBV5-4,CASSLGRTGGTEAFF
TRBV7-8,CASSLDGTGDQEQYF
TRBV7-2,CASSLDLAGANVLTF
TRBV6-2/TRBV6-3,CASSYGGSGTYEQYF
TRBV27,CASWTANNEQFF
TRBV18,CASSPLDSFNYGYTF
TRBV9,CASATGGTGRYEQYF
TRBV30,CAWSKGDYEQYF
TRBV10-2,CASSPTTGTDDGYTF
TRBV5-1,CASSRNYGRAEAFF
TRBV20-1,CSARSHFNTEAFF
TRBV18,CASSPATSGGYEQYF
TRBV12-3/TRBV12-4,CASSFSRPEKLFF
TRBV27,CASSGARGSWDTEAFF
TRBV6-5,CASSQPGLAQETQYF
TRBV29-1,CSVAGGSGYTF
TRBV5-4,CASSPGGLLSTDTQYF
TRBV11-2,CASSADRGQVNYGYTF
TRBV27,CASSSTLRAEKLFF
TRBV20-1,CSASEHRGQYGYTF